A selection of T cell receptor beta chains follows, all from one sample in a study of cytomegalovirus exposure and HLA in healthy donors. The assay was immunoSEQ multiplex PCR, and TCRdb's table has in-frame clones only and misses some. The table lists 150,000 to 200,000 clones, roughly four fifths of them singletons. The sample taken for sequencing was PBMCs. All receptors derive from a woman aged 25 to 45 in good health and CMV-seropositive. The CDR3 runs from the conserved cysteine through the conserved F or W. The D gene is left open where the match is weak. Clone sizes are given selectively: once, few, many, or a class where the clone is expanded.

j_call clone_size d_call v_call cdr3_nt cdr3_aa
TRBJ1-6 NA TRBD1 TRBV7-2 TGTGCCAGCAGCTCCCTAGTGACAGGGCTTAATTCACCCCTCCACTTT CASSSLVTGLNSPLHF
TRBJ1-1 few NA TRBV7-9 TGTGCCAGCAGCAAAGGTGACTTGAACACTGAAGCTTTCTTT CASSKGDLNTEAFF
TRBJ2-7 NA TRBD1 TRBV7-2 TGTGCCAGCAGCGTACCCGACAGGACAGGTAACTACGAGCAGTACTTC CASSVPDRTGNYEQYF
TRBJ2-7 NA NA TRBV21-1 TGTGCCAGCAGCTCACACTACGAGCAGTACTTC CASSSHYEQYF
TRBJ2-3 NA TRBD2 TRBV5-1 TGCGCCAGCAGCTTGATGGGACTAGCGGGGGCCAAGAGGGCAGATACGCAGTATTTT CASSLMGLAGAKRADTQYF
TRBJ1-4 NA NA TRBV27 TGTGCCACCGTCCCCCTGACAGGTGACGGACTGTTTTTT CATVPLTGDGLFF
TRBJ2-7 NA TRBD1 TRBV10-3 TGTGCCATCAGTGGATCCCGGGACAGAAGATACGAGCAGTACTTC CAISGSRDRRYEQYF
TRBJ1-2 once NA TRBV7-2 TGTGCCAGCAGCCCCGCGGGCAACAGCAACTATGGCTACACCTTC CASSPAGNSNYGYTF
TRBJ1-1 NA NA TRBV18 TGTGCCAGCTCATCCTTAACAGGGACAAATACGAACACTGAAGCTTTCTTT CASSSLTGTNTNTEAFF
TRBJ1-3 once NA TRBV5-1 TGCGCCAGCAGCTTGGTTCAGGGCTTCTCTGGAAACACCATATATTTT CASSLVQGFSGNTIYF
TRBJ1-1 NA TRBD1 TRBV7-2 TGTGCCAGCAGCCCGGGACAGGGGAACACTGAAGCTTTCTTT CASSPGQGNTEAFF
TRBJ1-1 few NA TRBV5-5 TGTGCCAGCAGCACGACAGGCATGAACACTGAAGCTTTCTTT CASSTTGMNTEAFF
TRBJ1-4 NA TRBD1 TRBV14 TGTGCCAGCAGCCTTAACAGGGGGATTAATGAAAAACTGTTTTTT CASSLNRGINEKLFF
TRBJ1-2 NA TRBD1 TRBV11-2 TGTGCCAGCAGCTTATACAGGGGAAACTATGGCTACACCTTC CASSLYRGNYGYTF
TRBJ1-2 NA TRBD1 TRBV7-2 TGTGCCAGCAGCTTAGCGGGACAGCTTTCGCGCTACACCTTC CASSLAGQLSRYTF
TRBJ2-7 NA NA TRBV6-1 TGTGCCAGCGGTCAGGTTCATGGGTCCTACGAGCAGTACTTC CASGQVHGSYEQYF
TRBJ1-4 once NA TRBV10-2 TGCGCCAGCGGACAGACCGCAACTAATGAAAAACTGTTTTTT CASGQTATNEKLFF
TRBJ1-5 NA NA TRBV19 TGTGCCACGACCCGGCGGGCCCAGGGGCACAGCAATCAGCCCCAGCATTTT CATTRRAQGHSNQPQHF
TRBJ2-1 NA TRBD2 TRBV9 TGTGCCAGCAGCGTAAGAGCGGGGAGCTCCTACAATGAGCAGTTCTTC CASSVRAGSSYNEQFF
TRBJ2-1 NA TRBD1 TRBV5-8 TGTGCCAGCAGCTTGGACTGGGGACAGGCTAATGAGCAGTTCTTC CASSLDWGQANEQFF
TRBJ1-1 few NA TRBV7-9 TGTGCCAGCAGCCCCTCGGGGTCGGAGAACACTGAAGCTTTCTTT CASSPSGSENTEAFF
TRBJ1-5 NA TRBD1 TRBV7-9 TGTGCCAGCAGCTTGGGGACAGGGGAGAGGAATCAGCCCCAGCATTTT CASSLGTGERNQPQHF
TRBJ1-1 NA NA TRBV29-1 TGCAGCGTCTCATGGGGGGAGAACACTGAAGCTTTCTTT CSVSWGENTEAFF
TRBJ2-7 NA NA TRBV30 TGTGCCTGGAGTAAAAGGAGGATTTCCTACGAGCAGTACTTC CAWSKRRISYEQYF
TRBJ2-5 NA NA TRBV5-4 TGTGCCAGCAGCTCCAAAGCAGGGGAAGAGACCCAGTACTTC CASSSKAGEETQYF
TRBJ2-3 NA TRBD2 TRBV10-3 TGTGCCATCATGTCCACGACTAGCGGCACAGATACGCAGTATTTT CAIMSTTSGTDTQYF
TRBJ2-7 few TRBD2 TRBV30 TGTGCCTGGAGTGCTAGCGGGAGGCCGGGCTACGAGCAGTACTTC CAWSASGRPGYEQYF
TRBJ2-3 NA TRBD1 TRBV7-2 TGTGCCAGCAGCCATCAGACAGGGGCGGTCACAGATACGCAGTATTTT CASSHQTGAVTDTQYF
TRBJ2-1 NA TRBD1 TRBV19 TGTGCCAGTAGTCCGTTTTTCGGACAGGGCAGTCAGCAGTTCTTC CASSPFFGQGSQQFF
TRBJ2-7 NA NA TRBV21-1 TGTGCCAGCAGCAAAGGATGCAAGGACTACGAGCAGTGCTTC CASSKGCKDYEQCF